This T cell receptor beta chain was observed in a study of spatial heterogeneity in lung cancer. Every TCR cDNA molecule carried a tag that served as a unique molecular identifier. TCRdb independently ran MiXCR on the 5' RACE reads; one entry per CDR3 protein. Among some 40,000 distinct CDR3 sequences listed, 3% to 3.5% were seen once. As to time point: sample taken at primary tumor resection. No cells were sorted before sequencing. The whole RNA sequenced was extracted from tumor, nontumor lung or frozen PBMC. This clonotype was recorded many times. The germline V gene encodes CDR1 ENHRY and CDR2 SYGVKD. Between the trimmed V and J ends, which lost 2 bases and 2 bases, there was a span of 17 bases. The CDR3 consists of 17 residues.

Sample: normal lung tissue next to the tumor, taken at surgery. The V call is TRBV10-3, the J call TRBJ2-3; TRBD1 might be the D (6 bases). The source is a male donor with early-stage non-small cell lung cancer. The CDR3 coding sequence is TGTGCCATCAGTGAGAGTAAGGGACACCCTTACACAGATACGCAGTATTTT. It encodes CAISESKGHPYTDTQYF.